This T cell receptor (beta chain) was sequenced during a study of cytomegalovirus exposure and HLA in healthy donors. This PCR relied on a set of 60 Vbeta primers and 13 Jbeta primers. Clones were sequenced by immunoSEQ multiplex PCR, and TCRdb holds only the in-frame ones, with some missing. The sample holds roughly 150,000 clones, approximately 82% seen once. Source material: PBMCs. The receptor was isolated from a woman between 45 and 60 years old in good health and CMV-seropositive.

The CDR3 bases are TGTGCCAGCTCACCACTCCGTACCGGGGTTGGATACGAGCAGTACTTC. Translating it yields CASSPLRTGVGYEQYF. The chain combines TRBV18 with TRBJ2-7, with D perhaps matching TRBD2 (5 bases). Germline lookup yields CDR1 KGHSH and CDR2 LQKENI. V lost 1 base and J lost 4, with 17 bases in between. This CDR3 has 16 residues.